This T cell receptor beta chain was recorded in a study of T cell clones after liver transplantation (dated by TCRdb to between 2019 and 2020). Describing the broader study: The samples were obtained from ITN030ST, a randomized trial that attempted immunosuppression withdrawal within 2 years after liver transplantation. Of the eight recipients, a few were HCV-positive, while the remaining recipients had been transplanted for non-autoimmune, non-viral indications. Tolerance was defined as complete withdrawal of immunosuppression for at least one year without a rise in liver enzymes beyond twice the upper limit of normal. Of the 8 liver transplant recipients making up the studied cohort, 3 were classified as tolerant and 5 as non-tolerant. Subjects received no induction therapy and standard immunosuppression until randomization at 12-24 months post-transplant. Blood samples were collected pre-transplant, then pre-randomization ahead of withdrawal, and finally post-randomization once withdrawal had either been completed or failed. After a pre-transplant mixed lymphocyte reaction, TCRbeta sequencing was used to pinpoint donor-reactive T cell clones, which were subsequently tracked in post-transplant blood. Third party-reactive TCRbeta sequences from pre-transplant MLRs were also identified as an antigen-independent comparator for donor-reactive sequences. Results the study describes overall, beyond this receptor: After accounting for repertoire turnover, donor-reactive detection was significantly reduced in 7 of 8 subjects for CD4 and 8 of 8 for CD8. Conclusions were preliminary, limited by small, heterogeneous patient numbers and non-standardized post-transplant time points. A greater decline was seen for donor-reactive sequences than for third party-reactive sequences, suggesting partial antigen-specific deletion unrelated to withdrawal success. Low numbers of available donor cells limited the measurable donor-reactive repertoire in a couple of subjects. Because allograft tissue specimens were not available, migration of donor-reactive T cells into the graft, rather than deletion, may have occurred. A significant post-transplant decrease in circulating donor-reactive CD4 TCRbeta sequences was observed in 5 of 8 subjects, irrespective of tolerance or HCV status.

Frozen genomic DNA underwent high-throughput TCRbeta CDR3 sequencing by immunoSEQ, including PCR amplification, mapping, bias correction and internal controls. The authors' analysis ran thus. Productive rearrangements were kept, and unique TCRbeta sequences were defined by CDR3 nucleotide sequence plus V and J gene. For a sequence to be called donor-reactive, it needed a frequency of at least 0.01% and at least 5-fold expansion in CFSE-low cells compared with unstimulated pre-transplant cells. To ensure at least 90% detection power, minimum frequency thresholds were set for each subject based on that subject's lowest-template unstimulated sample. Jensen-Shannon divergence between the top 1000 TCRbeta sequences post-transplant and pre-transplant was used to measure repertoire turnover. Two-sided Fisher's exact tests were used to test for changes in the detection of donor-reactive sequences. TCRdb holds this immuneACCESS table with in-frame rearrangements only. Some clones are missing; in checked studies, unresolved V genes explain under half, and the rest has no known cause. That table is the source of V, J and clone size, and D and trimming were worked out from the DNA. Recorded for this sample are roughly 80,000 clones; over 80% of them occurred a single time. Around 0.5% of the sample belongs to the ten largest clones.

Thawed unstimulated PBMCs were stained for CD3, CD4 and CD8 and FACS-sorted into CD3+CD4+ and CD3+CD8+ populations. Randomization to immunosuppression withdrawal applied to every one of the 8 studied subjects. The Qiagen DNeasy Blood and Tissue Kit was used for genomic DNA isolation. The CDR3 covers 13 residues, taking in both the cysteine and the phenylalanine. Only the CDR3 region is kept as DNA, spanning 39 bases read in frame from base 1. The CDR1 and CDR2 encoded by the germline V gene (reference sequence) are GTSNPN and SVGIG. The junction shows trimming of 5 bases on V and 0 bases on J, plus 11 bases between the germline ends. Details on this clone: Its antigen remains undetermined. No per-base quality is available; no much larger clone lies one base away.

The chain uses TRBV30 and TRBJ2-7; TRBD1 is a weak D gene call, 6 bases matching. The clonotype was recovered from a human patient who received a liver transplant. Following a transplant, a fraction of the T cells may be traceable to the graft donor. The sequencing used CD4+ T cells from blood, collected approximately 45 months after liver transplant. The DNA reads TGTGCCTGGGGGGGCACTATCTCCTACGAGCAGTACTTC. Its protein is CAWGGTISYEQYF.